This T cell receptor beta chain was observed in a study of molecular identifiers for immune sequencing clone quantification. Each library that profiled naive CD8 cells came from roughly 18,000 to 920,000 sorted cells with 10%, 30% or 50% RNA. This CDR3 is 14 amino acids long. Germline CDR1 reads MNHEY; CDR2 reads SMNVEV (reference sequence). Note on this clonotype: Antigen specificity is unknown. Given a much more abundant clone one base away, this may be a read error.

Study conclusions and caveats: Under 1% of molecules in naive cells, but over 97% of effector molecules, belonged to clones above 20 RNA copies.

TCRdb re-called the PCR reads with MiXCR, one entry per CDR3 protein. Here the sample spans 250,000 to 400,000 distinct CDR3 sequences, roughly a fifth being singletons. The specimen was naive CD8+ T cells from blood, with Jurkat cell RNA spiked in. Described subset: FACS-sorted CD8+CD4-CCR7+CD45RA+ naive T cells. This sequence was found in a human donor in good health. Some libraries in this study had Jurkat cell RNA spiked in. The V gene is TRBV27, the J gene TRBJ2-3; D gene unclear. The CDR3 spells CASSVSGHTDTQYF. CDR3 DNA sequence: TGTGCCAGCAGTGTATCCGGCCACACAGATACGCAGTATTTT.